Given below is one T cell receptor (beta chain) in context. Its antigen is currently not known. No per-base quality is available; no much larger clone lies one base away. The library was obtained by the immunoSEQ multiplex PCR assay. Alongside multiparametric flow cytometry, deep sequencing of rearranged TCR beta loci was used to profile the T cell repertoires. The table was pulled from immuneACCESS by TCRdb, which kept in-frame rearrangements only. Such tables lose some clones; where checked, under half of the loss comes from unresolved V genes, and the rest has no known cause. Present in this sample are about 30,000 clones, 94% of which were seen just once. The top ten clonotypes cover less than 0.75% of the sample. The record originates from a study of lymphopenia after photon versus proton radiotherapy (dated by TCRdb to the late 2010s). Some background on the complete study: In patients with gastrointestinal tumors who developed high-grade lymphopenia, the study compared the immunological effects of photon radiation therapy with those of proton radiation therapy. The cohort comprised more than 15 patients with gastrointestinal tumors who received either photon or proton therapy and then developed lymphopenia. The study was designed to characterize how the impact on the immune system differs between the two radiation modalities.

V lost 4 bases and J lost 2 bases; the stretch between them is 15 bases long. According to the germline V gene, CDR1 reads SGHTA and CDR2 reads FQGNSA. Counted from cysteine to phenylalanine, this CDR3 has 15 amino acids. The kept DNA is CDR3 alone, 45 bases in frame from the first base. Broad study findings and their caveats: After the lymphocyte count nadir, repertoires from photon-treated patients showed oligoclonal expansion, particularly of CD8+ Temra cells, and this expansion drove the decline in diversity. Relative stability during treatment was observed in proton-treated patients, whereas loss of naive T cells and TCR diversity and gain of effector/memory populations were observed in photon-treated patients. Across the cohort, among patients who died, a greater drop in TCR diversity after the nadir was inversely correlated with overall survival time. The survival association was assessed only in patients who died, and the authors presented better survival with proton therapy as a possibility rather than a demonstrated result.

Sequenced material: peripheral blood, taken from a patient treated with photon-based radiotherapy. The V and J segments used are TRBV7-2 and TRBJ2-7; TRBD1 is perhaps the D gene, given 5 matching bases. The TCR originated in a woman between 45 and 60 years old with cholangiocarcinoma. The sequenced DNA: TGTGCCAGCAGCTCCCCGTGGGCAGGGACCTACGAGCAGTACTTC. Translated, it reads CASSSPWAGTYEQYF.